The 13 T cell receptor beta chains below were found in one sample sequenced in a study of CD8 T cells in Susac syndrome. An input of about 0.45 to 1 ug of RNA was subjected to reverse transcription using random hexamers. Via MiXCR, TCRdb re-called the immunoSEQ multiplex PCR reads, giving one row per CDR3 protein. The profile shows roughly 250,000 distinct CDR3 sequences, almost 97% of them singletons. Sequencing was done on a sample of CD4+ T cells from PBMCs. The receptor set was obtained from a human donor with Susac syndrome.

The V gene is TRBV7-8, the J gene TRBJ2-5; 8 bases are a match to TRBD2. This CDR3 spans 16 amino acids. The germline CDR1 and CDR2 sequences are SGHVS and FQNEAQ. V was clipped by 5 bases and J by 3 bases; unmatched bases: 11. The CDR3 DNA sequence: TGTGCCAGCAGCGACCTACCGCTTAGCGGGGAAGAGACCCAGTACTTC. It is translated as CASSDLPLSGEETQYF. Full variable domain (remainder filled in from reference TRBV7-8 and TRBJ2-5): GAGVSQSPRYKVAKRGQDVALRCDPISGHVSLFWYQQALGQGPEFLTYFQNEAQLDKSGLPSDRFFAERPEGSVSTLKIQRTQQEDSAVYLCASSDLPLSGEETQYFGPGTRLLVL.

The V and J genes are TRBV20-1 and TRBJ1-2; no definite D call. Germline loops: CDR1 DFQATT, CDR2 SNEGSKA (reference sequence). The germline V and J ends were trimmed by 6 bases and 4 bases, with 9 bases remaining between them. The CDR3 is 11 amino acids. CDR3 nucleotides: TGCAGTGCCTCCCGGGGCTATGGCTACACCTTC. Protein sequence: CSASRGYGYTF.

The genes are TRBV3-1 and TRBJ2-2, with 10 nucleotides matching TRBD2. The CDR3 is 15 amino acids. Germline lookup yields CDR1 LGHDT and CDR2 YNNKEL (reference sequence). The V segment lost 8 bases and the J segment 7 bases; nucleotides outside the gene matches: 10. Written as DNA, the CDR3 is TGTGCCAGCGGTCTGGCTAGCGGGAGAAACGGGGAGCTGTTTTTT. This encodes CASGLASGRNGELFF.

This chain links TRBV18 with TRBJ2-3; D is possibly TRBD1 or TRBD2 (5 bases each). The CDR3 runs 17 residues. Deletions cut 7 bases from V and 0 bases from J, with 20 bases between. Germline V gene sequence: CDR1 KGHSH, CDR2 LQKENI. The CDR3 spells CASFSTVPGPSTDTQYF. As DNA, the CDR3 is TGTGCCAGCTTCTCAACTGTTCCGGGGCCGAGCACAGATACGCAGTATTTT.

This rearrangement joins TRBV6-2 or TRBV6-3 to TRBJ2-7; no clear D. This CDR3 spans 12 amino acids. V lost 2 bases, J lost 4 bases, and 6 bases lay in between. Per germline, CDR1 MNHEY and CDR2 SVGEGT. This CDR3 is CASSYADYEQYF. DNA for the CDR3: TGTGCCAGCAGTTACGCCGATTACGAGCAGTACTTC.

This clonotype was seen only a few times. The chain links TRBV5-6 to TRBJ1-5; D unresolved. Germline loops: CDR1 SGHDT, CDR2 YYEEEE. This CDR3 is built from 14 residues. V gave up 4 bases and J gave up 2 bases, with 10 bases separating them. The CDR3, as DNA: TGTGCCAGCAGCCAGCGACACGGCAATCAGCCCCAGCATTTT. This codes for CASSQRHGNQPQHF.

V is TRBV29-1 and J is TRBJ2-7, with 10 bases identical to TRBD2. This CDR3 is built from 16 residues. CDR1 is SQVTM, CDR2 ANQGSEA, per germline. V shed 7 bases and J 6 bases; nucleotides not matched to a gene: 18. CDR3 sequence: CSARAVSSGRWGEQYF. For the CDR3, the DNA is TGCAGCGCGAGGGCCGTTTCTAGCGGGAGATGGGGCGAGCAGTACTTC.

The chain joins TRBV12-3 or TRBV12-4 to TRBJ2-5; 14 nucleotides line up with TRBD2. V was clipped by 6 bases and J by 5 bases; unmatched bases: 5. This CDR3 region has 15 residues. CDR3 nucleotide sequence: TGTGCCAGCAGGAAGGGACTAGCGGGAGTGGAGACCCAGTACTTC. It specifies CASRKGLAGVETQYF.

This chain joins TRBV30 and TRBJ1-2, with D hard to call. The V and J ends lost 3 bases and 8 bases respectively, with 7 bases between them. CDR1 and CDR2 from the germline V gene are GTSNPN and SVGIG (reference sequence). This CDR3 has 10 amino acids. CDR3 in DNA: TGTGCCTGGAGCGCCCAAGGCTACACCTTC. It is translated as CAWSAQGYTF.

This chain links TRBV20-1 with TRBJ2-3, with unresolved D. CDR1 is DFQATT, CDR2 SNEGSKA, per germline (reference sequence). The V end was cut by 3 bases, the J end by 4 bases, with 11 bases between. The CDR3 extends over 13 amino acids. CDR3 in amino acids: CSASDILADTQYF. The CDR3 nucleotides read TGCAGTGCTAGCGACATTCTCGCAGATACGCAGTATTTT.

The chain employs TRBV29-1 and TRBJ2-1; 9 bases are shared with TRBD1. Germline assignment: CDR1 SQVTM and CDR2 ANQGSEA. V was pared by 6 bases and J by 9 bases, with 15 bases of the junction left unmatched. The length of the CDR3 is 15 residues. The DNA for the CDR3 is TGCAGCGTAGTTAAGCCGGGACAGGGAGATGGTGAGCAGTTCTTC. It is translated as CSVVKPGQGDGEQFF.

V is TRBV24-1 and J is TRBJ1-5; D is unresolved. V gave up 4 bases and J gave up 1 base, with 13 bases separating them. Germline lookup yields CDR1 KGHDR and CDR2 SFDVKD. The CDR3 contains 16 residues. The chain's CDR3 is CATSEARGGSNQPQHF. The CDR3, as DNA: TGTGCCACCAGTGAAGCCCGGGGTGGGAGCAATCAGCCCCAGCATTTT.

The V call is TRBV18, the J call TRBJ2-7, with 9 bases that match TRBD1. J gave up 2 bases and V 1 base, and 3 bases lay outside the gene matches. This CDR3 has 15 amino acids. In germline, CDR1 is KGHSH, CDR2 LQKENI. The CDR3 DNA is TGTGCCAGCTCACCACAGGGACAGGGTCCCTACGAGCAGTACTTC. It specifies CASSPQGQGPYEQYF.